This is a list of T cell receptor beta chains from one sample in a study of blood T cell repertoires in COVID-19. Sequencing used immunoSEQ multiplex PCR; TCRdb keeps in-frame clones, though not all of them. The sample shows 200,000 or so clones, 70% to 90% of them seen only once. Sequenced sample: PBMCs or T cells enriched from blood (not recorded which). These receptors originate from a man aged 25 to 40 who had recovered from COVID-19. Both conserved end residues are part of each CDR3. D genes are given only for firm matches. Only some rows state a clone size, as once, few, many or a class for expanded clones.

CASSVRADGYGYTF	TGTGCCAGCAGTGTGAGGGCGGATGGCTATGGCTACACCTTC	TRBJ1-2	TRBV4-2	-	once
CASSRAGLADRSSYEQYF	TGTGCCAGCAGCCGTGCGGGACTAGCGGATCGAAGCTCCTACGAGCAGTACTTC	TRBJ2-7	TRBV4-2	TRBD2	-
CASMNRGSYGYTF	TGTGCCAGCATGAATAGAGGGTCCTATGGCTACACCTTC	TRBJ1-2	TRBV27	-	-
CAWTMPGWNQPQHF	TGTGCCTGGACTATGCCTGGTTGGAATCAGCCCCAGCATTTT	TRBJ1-5	TRBV30	-	-
CASTREGTYEQYF	TGTGCCAGCACGCGGGAGGGGACCTACGAGCAGTACTTC	TRBJ2-7	TRBV6-4	TRBD2	-
CASRRLAGIRETQYF	TGTGCCAGCAGAAGACTAGCGGGAATTAGAGAGACCCAGTACTTC	TRBJ2-5	TRBV11-2	TRBD2	-
CASRVGLAGTYEQYF	TGTGCCAGCAGGGTCGGGCTAGCGGGGACCTACGAGCAGTACTTC	TRBJ2-7	TRBV11-1	TRBD2	-
CASSLVEGRNSPLHF	TGTGCCAGCAGCTTAGTGGAGGGGAGGAATTCACCCCTCCACTTT	TRBJ1-6	TRBV7-2	-	-
CASSPPGTRSYEQYF	TGTGCCAGCTCACCACCAGGGACAAGGAGCTACGAGCAGTACTTC	TRBJ2-7	TRBV18	-	-
CASSKRGGVPLHF	TGTGCCAGCAGTAAAAGGGGAGGGGTCCCCCTCCACTTT	TRBJ1-6	TRBV12-3/TRBV12-4	-	-
CASSWRTSGRGNEQFF	TGTGCCAGCAGCTGGAGAACTAGCGGGAGAGGTAATGAGCAGTTCTTC	TRBJ2-1	TRBV13	TRBD2	-
CAWSVVEGRNTQYF	TGTGCCTGGAGTGTAGTTGAGGGGAGGAATACGCAGTATTTT	TRBJ2-3	TRBV30	-	once
CASSVLAESEQFF	TGTGCCAGCAGTGTTCTAGCGGAAAGTGAGCAGTTCTTC	TRBJ2-1	TRBV2	TRBD2	-
CSVQDRPYEQYF	TGCAGCGTCCAAGACAGGCCCTACGAGCAGTACTTC	TRBJ2-7	TRBV29-1	-	-
CASSSGLAGADTDTQYF	TGTGCCAGCAGCTCCGGACTAGCGGGAGCTGATACAGATACGCAGTATTTT	TRBJ2-3	TRBV28	TRBD2	-
CASSLSRSGANVLTF	TGTGCCAGCAGTTTAAGCCGCTCTGGGGCCAACGTCCTGACTTTC	TRBJ2-6	TRBV7-8	-	-
CASSLRYRGGNQPQHF	TGTGCCAGCAGTTTACGGTACAGGGGAGGCAATCAGCCCCAGCATTTT	TRBJ1-5	TRBV27	TRBD1	few
CASRRTWSGANVLTF	TGTGCCAGTAGAAGAACCTGGTCTGGGGCCAACGTCCTGACTTTC	TRBJ2-6	TRBV2	-	-
CASSPRTGNTGELFF	TGTGCCAGCTCACCCCGGACAGGGAACACCGGGGAGCTGTTTTTT	TRBJ2-2	TRBV18	TRBD1	once
CASSEWADKYNEQFF	TGTGCCAGCAGTGAATGGGCAGATAAATACAATGAGCAGTTCTTC	TRBJ2-1	TRBV6-1	-	once
CASKSRDQPQHF	TGTGCCAGCAAATCCCGGGATCAGCCCCAGCATTTT	TRBJ1-5	TRBV2	-	-
CASKGSLAVITGELFF	TGTGCCAGTAAGGGCTCACTAGCGGTAATAACCGGGGAGCTGTTTTTT	TRBJ2-2	TRBV19	TRBD2	-
CASSQVLAFHEQYF	TGCGCCAGCAGCCAAGTACTAGCCTTCCACGAGCAGTACTTC	TRBJ2-7	TRBV4-3	-	few
CASSSNPTGFSGYTF	TGTGCCAGCAGTTCAAACCCAACAGGGTTCTCTGGCTACACCTTC	TRBJ1-2	TRBV5-5	-	-
CASRPTGTAKNIQYF	TGTGCCAGCAGGCCGACAGGGACCGCCAAAAACATTCAGTACTTC	TRBJ2-4	TRBV6-4	TRBD1	large
CASSEEAGNFYGYTF	TGTGCCAGCAGTGAAGAAGCAGGGAATTTCTATGGCTACACCTTC	TRBJ1-2	TRBV6-1	-	-
CASPIGPSGISDEQYF	TGTGCCAGTCCCATTGGCCCTAGCGGGATAAGTGACGAGCAGTACTTC	TRBJ2-7	TRBV19	TRBD2	once
CASSRTGALYNEQFF	TGTGCCAGTAGTCGGACAGGGGCCCTCTACAATGAGCAGTTCTTC	TRBJ2-1	TRBV19	TRBD1	-
CASSSPTSGRSETQYF	TGTGCCAGCAGCTCACCGACTAGCGGTAGATCGGAGACCCAGTACTTC	TRBJ2-5	TRBV5-4	TRBD2	-
CASSFYEAGGINEQFF	TGCGCCAGCAGCTTTTACGAAGCGGGAGGGATTAATGAGCAGTTCTTC	TRBJ2-1	TRBV5-1	TRBD2	once
CASSSLTEGYTF	TGTGCCAGCAGTTCTCTAACGGAGGGCTACACCTTC	TRBJ1-2	TRBV27	-	few
CASSLSKLTTSSYEQYF	TGTGCCAGCAGCCTCTCGAAGCTTACCACGAGCTCCTACGAGCAGTACTTC	TRBJ2-7	TRBV3-1/TRBV3-2	-	-
CASSYSLSGLFF	TGTGCCAGCAGTTACTCCCTATCCGGACTGTTTTTT	TRBJ1-4	TRBV6-2/TRBV6-3	-	-
CATSTGTANYGYTF	TGTGCCACCAGTACCGGGACAGCTAACTATGGCTACACCTTC	TRBJ1-2	TRBV24-1	TRBD1	-
CASAQGAGEQYF	TGCGCCAGCGCACAGGGGGCAGGCGAGCAGTACTTC	TRBJ2-7	TRBV5-1	TRBD1	-
CASSLDLSTSGWYNEQFF	TGTGCCAGCAGCTTGGACTTATCGACTAGCGGATGGTACAATGAGCAGTTCTTC	TRBJ2-1	TRBV5-8	TRBD2	-
CASSLFLAAPYEQYF	TGCGCCAGCAGCTTGTTTCTAGCGGCCCCCTACGAGCAGTACTTC	TRBJ2-7	TRBV5-1	TRBD2	-
CASSIRVRQGNPGELFF	TGTGCCAGTAGTATTAGAGTTCGACAGGGGAATCCCGGGGAGCTGTTTTTT	TRBJ2-2	TRBV19	TRBD1	-
CASSDRQGAWNEQFF	TGTGCCAGCAGCGATAGACAGGGGGCATGGAATGAGCAGTTCTTC	TRBJ2-1	TRBV14	TRBD1	-
CASSLMGNHEQYF	TGTGCCAGCAGTTTGATGGGCAATCACGAGCAGTACTTC	TRBJ2-7	TRBV12-3/TRBV12-4	-	-